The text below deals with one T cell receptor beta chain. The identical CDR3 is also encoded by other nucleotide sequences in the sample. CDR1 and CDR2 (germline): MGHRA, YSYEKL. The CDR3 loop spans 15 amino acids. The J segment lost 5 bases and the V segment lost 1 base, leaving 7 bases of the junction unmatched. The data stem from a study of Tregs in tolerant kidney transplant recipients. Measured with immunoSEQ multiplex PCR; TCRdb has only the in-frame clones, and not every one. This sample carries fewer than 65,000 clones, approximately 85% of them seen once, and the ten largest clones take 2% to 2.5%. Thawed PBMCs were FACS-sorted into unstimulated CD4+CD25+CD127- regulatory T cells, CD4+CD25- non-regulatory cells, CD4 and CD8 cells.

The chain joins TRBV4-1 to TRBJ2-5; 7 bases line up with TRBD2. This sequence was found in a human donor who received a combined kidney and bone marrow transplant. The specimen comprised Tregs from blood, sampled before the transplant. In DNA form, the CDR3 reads TGCGCCAGCAGCCAAGTTAGCGGGTGGGGGGAGACCCAGTACTTC. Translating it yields CASSQVSGWGETQYF.